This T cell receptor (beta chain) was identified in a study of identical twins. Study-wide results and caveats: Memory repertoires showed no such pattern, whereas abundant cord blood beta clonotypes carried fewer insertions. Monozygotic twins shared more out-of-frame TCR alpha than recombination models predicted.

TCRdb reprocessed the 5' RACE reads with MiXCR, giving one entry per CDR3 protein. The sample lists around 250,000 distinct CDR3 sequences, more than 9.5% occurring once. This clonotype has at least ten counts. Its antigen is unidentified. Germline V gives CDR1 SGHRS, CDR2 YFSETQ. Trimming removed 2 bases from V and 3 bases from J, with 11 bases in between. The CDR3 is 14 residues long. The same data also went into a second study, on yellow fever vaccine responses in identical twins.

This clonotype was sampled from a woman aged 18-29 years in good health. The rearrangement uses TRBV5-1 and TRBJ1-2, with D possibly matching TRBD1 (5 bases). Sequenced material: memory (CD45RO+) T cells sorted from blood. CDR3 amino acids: CASSFPSRDYGYTF. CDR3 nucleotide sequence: TGCGCCAGCAGCTTTCCCTCCAGGGACTATGGCTACACCTTC.